This T cell receptor beta chain was profiled in a study of blood T cell repertoires in COVID-19. In the study overall: Material from acute and convalescent COVID-19 was sourced from the United States, Italy and Spain. PBMCs, B-cell-depleted T cells, or T cells were the source of the cDNA or gDNA that made up the material.

This clone came up a few times. Seattle's cohort entered during active infection and was followed longitudinally. Germline V CDR1 and CDR2: LGHDT, YNNKEL (reference sequence). V was clipped by 1 base and J by 5 bases, with 14 bases between them. This CDR3 is 15 amino acids long. Original data processing: Amplification of reference gene primers was used by the study to estimate nucleated cell counts. TCRdb keeps only in-frame clones here, not all; method: immunoSEQ multiplex PCR. That table is the source of V, J and clone size, and D and trimming were worked out from the DNA. This table holds 150,000 to 200,000 clones, just under 85% found once.

This TCR was recovered from a woman of 80 years or more with COVID-19, enrolled during active disease. Sequenced input: peripheral blood. The J gene is TRBJ1-1, the V gene TRBV3-1 (or the pseudogene TRBV3-2); the D is unclear. The CDR3 DNA is TGTGCCAGCAGCCAAGGTGGAGCGGGGATGACTGAAGCTTTCTTT. Translating gives CASSQGGAGMTEAFF.